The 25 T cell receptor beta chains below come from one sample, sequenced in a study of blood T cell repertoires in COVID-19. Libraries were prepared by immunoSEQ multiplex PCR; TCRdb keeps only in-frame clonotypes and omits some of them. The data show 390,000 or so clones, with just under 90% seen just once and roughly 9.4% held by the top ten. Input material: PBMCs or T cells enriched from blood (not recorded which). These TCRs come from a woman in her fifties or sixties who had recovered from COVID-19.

CDR3 amino acids: CASSQQGGSYEQYF. In DNA, the CDR3 is TGCGCCAGCAGCCAACAGGGGGGTAGCTACGAGCAGTACTTC. The genes are TRBV5-1 and TRBJ2-7; TRBD1 aligns across 8 bases. The CDR3 has 14 amino acids. Germline V gene lookup returns CDR1 SGHRS and CDR2 YFSETQ. V was clipped by 4 bases and J by 3 bases; unmatched bases: 6.

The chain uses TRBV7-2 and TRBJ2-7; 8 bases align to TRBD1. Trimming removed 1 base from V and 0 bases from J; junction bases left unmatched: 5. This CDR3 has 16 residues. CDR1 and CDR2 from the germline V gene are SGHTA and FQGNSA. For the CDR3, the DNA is TGTGCCAGCAGCTTAGACGCAGGGGGCCCCTCCTACGAGCAGTACTTC. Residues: CASSLDAGGPSYEQYF.

The CDR3 coding sequence is TGTGCCAGCAGAGCTTTGAGGGGGCCTAACTATGGCTACACCTTC. Translating it yields CASRALRGPNYGYTF. The rearrangement joins TRBV7-9 to TRBJ1-2, with 7 bases identical to TRBD1. The CDR3 consists of 15 residues. The J segment lost 0 bases and the V segment lost 6 bases, leaving 7 bases of the junction unmatched. From germline, CDR1 is SEHNR and CDR2 FQNEAQ (reference sequence).

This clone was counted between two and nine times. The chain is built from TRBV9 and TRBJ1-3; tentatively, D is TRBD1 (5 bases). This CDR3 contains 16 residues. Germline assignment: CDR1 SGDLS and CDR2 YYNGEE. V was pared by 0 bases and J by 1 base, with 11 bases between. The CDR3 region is CASSVDQGFSGNTIYF. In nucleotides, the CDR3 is TGTGCCAGCAGCGTAGATCAGGGTTTTTCTGGAAACACCATATATTTT.

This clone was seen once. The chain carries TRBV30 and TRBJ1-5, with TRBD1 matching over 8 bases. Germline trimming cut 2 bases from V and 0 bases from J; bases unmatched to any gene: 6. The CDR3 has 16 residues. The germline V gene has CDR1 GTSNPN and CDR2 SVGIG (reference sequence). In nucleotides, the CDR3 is TGTGCCTGGAGTCGACAGGGGTTGTATAGCAATCAGCCCCAGCATTTT. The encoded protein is CAWSRQGLYSNQPQHF.

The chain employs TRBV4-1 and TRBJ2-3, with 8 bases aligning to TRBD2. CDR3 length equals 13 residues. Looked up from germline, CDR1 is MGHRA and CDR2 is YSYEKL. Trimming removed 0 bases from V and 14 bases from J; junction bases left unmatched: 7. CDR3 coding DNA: TGCGCCAGCAGCCAAGATAGAGCGGGGGCCGGGTATTTT. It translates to CASSQDRAGAGYF.

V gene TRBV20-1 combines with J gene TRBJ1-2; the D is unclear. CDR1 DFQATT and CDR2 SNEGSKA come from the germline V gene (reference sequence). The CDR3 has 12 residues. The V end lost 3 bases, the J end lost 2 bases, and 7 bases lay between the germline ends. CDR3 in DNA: TGCAGTGCTAGTAACAGAAACTATGGCTACACCTTC. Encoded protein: CSASNRNYGYTF.

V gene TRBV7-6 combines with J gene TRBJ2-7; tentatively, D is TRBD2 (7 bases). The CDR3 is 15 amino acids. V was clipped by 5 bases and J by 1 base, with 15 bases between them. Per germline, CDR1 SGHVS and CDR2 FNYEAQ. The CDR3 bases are TGTGCCAGCAGCAAAGACGGGGGGCATTCCTACGAGCAGTACTTC. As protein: CASSKDGGHSYEQYF.

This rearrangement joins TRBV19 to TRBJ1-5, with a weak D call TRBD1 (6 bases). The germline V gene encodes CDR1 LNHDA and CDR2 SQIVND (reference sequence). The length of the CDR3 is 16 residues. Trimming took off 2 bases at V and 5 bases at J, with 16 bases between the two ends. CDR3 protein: CASSIIWGGTDQPQHF. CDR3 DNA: TGTGCCAGTAGTATAATCTGGGGGGGCACTGATCAGCCCCAGCATTTT.

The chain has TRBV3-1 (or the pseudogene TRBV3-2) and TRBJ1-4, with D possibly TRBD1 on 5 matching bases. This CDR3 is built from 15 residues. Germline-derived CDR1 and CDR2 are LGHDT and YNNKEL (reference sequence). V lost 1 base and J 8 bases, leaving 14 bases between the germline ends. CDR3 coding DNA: TGTGCCAGCAGCCAAGCGAGTGGGGCGCTGGAAAAACTGTTTTTT. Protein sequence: CASSQASGALEKLFF.

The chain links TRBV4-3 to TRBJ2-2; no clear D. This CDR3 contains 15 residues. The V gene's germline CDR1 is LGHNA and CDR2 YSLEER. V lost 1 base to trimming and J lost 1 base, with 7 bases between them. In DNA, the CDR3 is TGCGCCAGCAGCCAAGGACTCAAGAACACCGGGGAGCTGTTTTTT. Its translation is CASSQGLKNTGELFF.

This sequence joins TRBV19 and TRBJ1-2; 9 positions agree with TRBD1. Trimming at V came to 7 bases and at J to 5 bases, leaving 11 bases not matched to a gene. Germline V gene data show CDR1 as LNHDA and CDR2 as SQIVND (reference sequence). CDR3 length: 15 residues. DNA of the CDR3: TGTGCCAGTACCCCGGGACAGGGATCCGCATATGGCTACACCTTC. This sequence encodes CASTPGQGSAYGYTF.

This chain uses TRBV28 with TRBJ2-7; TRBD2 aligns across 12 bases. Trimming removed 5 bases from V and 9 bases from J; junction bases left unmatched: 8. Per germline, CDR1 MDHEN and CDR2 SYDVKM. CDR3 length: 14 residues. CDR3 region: CASSLRLAGGRQYF. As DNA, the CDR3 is TGTGCCAGCAGTCTAAGGCTAGCGGGGGGGCGGCAGTACTTC.

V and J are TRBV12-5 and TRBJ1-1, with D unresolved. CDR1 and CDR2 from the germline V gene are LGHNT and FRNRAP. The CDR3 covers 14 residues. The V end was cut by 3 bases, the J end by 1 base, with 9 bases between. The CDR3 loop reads CASGLDARNTEAFF. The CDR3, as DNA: TGTGCTAGTGGTTTAGATGCGAGGAACACTGAAGCTTTCTTT.

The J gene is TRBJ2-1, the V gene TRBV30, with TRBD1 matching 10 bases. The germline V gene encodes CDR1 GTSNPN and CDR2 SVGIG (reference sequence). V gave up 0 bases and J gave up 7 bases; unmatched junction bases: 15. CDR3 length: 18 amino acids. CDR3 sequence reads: CAWSVVEAGTGDMNEQFF. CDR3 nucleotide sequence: TGTGCCTGGAGTGTTGTCGAGGCCGGGACAGGGGACATGAATGAGCAGTTCTTC.

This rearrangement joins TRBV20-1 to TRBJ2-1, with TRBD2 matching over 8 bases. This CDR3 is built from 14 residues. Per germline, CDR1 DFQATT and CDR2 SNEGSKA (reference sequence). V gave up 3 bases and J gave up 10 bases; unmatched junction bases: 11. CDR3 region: CSASSAGGAWEQFF. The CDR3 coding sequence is TGCAGTGCTAGTTCTGCCGGGGGGGCTTGGGAGCAGTTCTTC.

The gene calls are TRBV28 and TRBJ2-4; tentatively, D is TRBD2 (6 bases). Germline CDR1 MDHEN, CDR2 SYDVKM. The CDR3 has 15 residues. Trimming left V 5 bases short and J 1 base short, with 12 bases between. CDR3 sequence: CASSAGRGAKNIQYF. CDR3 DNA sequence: TGTGCCAGCAGTGCGGGCCGGGGGGCCAAAAACATTCAGTACTTC.

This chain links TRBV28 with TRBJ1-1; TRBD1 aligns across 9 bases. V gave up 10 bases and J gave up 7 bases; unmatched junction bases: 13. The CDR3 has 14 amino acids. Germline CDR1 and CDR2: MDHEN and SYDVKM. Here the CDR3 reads CATKTGGAGGEAFF. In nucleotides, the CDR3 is TGTGCCACCAAAACAGGGGGCGCGGGGGGTGAAGCTTTCTTT.

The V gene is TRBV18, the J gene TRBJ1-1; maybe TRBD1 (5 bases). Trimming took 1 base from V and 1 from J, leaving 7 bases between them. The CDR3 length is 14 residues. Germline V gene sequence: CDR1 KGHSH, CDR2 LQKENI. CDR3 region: CASSPRGQNTEAFF. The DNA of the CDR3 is TGTGCCAGCTCACCACGTGGACAGAACACTGAAGCTTTCTTT.

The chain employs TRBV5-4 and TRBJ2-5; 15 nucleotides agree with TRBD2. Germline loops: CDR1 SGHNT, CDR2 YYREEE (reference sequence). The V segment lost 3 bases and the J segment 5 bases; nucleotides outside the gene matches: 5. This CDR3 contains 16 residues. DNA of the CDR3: TGTGCCAGCAGCTCCCGAGGACTAGCGGGGGGGGAGACCCAGTACTTC. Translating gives CASSSRGLAGGETQYF. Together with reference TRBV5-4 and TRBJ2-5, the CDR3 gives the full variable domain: ETGVTQSPTHLIKTRGQQVTLRCSSQSGHNTVSWYQQALGQGPQFIFQYYREEENGRGNFPPRFSGLQFPNYSSELNVNALELDDSALYLCASSSRGLAGGETQYFGPGTRLLVL.

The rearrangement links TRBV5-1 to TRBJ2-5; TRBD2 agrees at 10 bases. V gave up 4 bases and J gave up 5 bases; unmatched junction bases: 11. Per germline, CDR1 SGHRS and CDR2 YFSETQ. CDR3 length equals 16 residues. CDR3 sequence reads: CASSGTFGTSVETQYF. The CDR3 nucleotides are TGCGCCAGCAGCGGTACATTCGGGACTAGCGTCGAGACCCAGTACTTC. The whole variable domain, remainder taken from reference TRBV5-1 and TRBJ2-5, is KAGVTQTPRYLIKTRGQQVTLSCSPISGHRSVSWYQQTPGQGLQFLFEYFSETQRNKGNFPGRFSGRQFSNSRSEMNVSTLELGDSALYLCASSGTFGTSVETQYFGPGTRLLVL.

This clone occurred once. CDR3 DNA sequence: TGTGCCAGCAGCCCAAAGGAAGGGGCCTCGGAGACCCAGTACTTC. This codes for CASSPKEGASETQYF. V is TRBV7-8 and J is TRBJ2-5, with a weak D call TRBD1 (5 bases). This CDR3 is 15 amino acids long. Germline V gives CDR1 SGHVS, CDR2 FQNEAQ. V was trimmed by 5 bases and J by 5 bases, leaving 18 bases between them.

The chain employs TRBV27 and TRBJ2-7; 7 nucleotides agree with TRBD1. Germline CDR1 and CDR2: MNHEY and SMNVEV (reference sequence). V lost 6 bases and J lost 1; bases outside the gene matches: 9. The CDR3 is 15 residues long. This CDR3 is CASSPVGGQSYEQYF. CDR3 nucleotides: TGTGCCAGCAGCCCGGTAGGGGGCCAATCCTACGAGCAGTACTTC.

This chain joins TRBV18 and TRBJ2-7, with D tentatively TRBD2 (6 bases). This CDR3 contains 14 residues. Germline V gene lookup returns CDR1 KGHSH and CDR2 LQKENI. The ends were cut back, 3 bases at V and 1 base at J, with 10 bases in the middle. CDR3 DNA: TGTGCCAGCTCACCGGGGGGTAGGTCCTACGAGCAGTACTTC. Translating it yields CASSPGGRSYEQYF.

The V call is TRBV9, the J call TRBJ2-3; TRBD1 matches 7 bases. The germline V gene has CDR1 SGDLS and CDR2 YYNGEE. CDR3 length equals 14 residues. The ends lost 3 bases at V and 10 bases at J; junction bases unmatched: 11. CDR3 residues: CASSARQGISAQYF. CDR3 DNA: TGTGCCAGCAGCGCCAGACAGGGTATCTCGGCGCAGTATTTT.